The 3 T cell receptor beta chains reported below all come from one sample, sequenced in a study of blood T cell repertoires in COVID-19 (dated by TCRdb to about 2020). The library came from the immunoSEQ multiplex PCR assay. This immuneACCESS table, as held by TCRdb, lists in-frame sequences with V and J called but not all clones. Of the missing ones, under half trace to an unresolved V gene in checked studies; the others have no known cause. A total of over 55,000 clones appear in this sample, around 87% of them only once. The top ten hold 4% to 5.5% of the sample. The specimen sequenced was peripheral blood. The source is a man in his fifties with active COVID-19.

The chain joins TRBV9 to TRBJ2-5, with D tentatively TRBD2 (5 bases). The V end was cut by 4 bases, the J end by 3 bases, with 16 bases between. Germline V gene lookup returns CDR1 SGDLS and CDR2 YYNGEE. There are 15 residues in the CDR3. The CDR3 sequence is CASSRGLQQKETQYF. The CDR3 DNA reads TGTGCCAGCAGCCGCGGACTCCAACAAAAAGAGACCCAGTACTTC. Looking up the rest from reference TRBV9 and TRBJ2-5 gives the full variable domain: DSGVTQTPKHLITATGQRVTLRCSPRSGDLSVYWYQQSLDQGLQFLIQYYNGEERAKGNILERFSAQQFPDLHSELNLSSLELGDSALYFCASSRGLQQKETQYFGPGTRLLVL.

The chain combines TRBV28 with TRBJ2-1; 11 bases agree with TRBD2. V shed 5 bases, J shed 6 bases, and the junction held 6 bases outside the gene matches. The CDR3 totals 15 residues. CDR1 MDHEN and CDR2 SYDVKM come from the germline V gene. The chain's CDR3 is CASSLTSGIVNEQFF. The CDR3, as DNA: TGTGCCAGCAGTCTGACTAGCGGGATAGTCAATGAGCAGTTCTTC. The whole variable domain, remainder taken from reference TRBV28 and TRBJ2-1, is DVKVTQSSRYLVKRTGEKVFLECVQDMDHENMFWYRQDPGLGLRLIYFSYDVKMKEKGDIPEGYSVSREKKERFSLILESASTNQTSMYLCASSLTSGIVNEQFFGPGTRLTVL.

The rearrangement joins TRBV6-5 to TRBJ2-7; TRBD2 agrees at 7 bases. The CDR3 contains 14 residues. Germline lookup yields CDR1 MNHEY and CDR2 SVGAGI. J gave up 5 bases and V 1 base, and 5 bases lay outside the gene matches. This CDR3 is CASSYWREPHEQYF. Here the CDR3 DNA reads TGTGCCAGCAGTTACTGGCGGGAGCCCCACGAGCAGTACTTC.